These 30 T cell receptor beta chains came from one sample sequenced in a study of molecular identifiers for immune sequencing clone quantification. TCRdb processed the PCR reads anew with MiXCR; each CDR3 protein has one entry. The sample contains tens of thousands of distinct CDR3 sequences, around 20% of which appear only once. The sample comprised naive CD8+ T cells from blood, with Jurkat cell RNA spiked in. Subset meaning: FACS-sorted CD8+CD4-CCR7+CD45RA+ naive T cells. Source of these receptors: a human donor in good health. Some libraries in this study had Jurkat cell RNA spiked in.

This clonotype was counted at least ten times. The CDR3 reads CASSIMWERVNEQFF. For the CDR3, the DNA is TGTGCCAGTAGTATCATGTGGGAGCGGGTCAATGAGCAGTTCTTC. The J gene is TRBJ2-1, the V gene TRBV19; perhaps TRBD2 as D (6 bases). Germline V lookup: CDR1 LNHDA, CDR2 SQIVND (reference sequence). Trimming took off 3 bases at V and 6 bases at J, with 15 bases between the two ends. The CDR3 loop spans 15 amino acids.

Of note for this clonotype: The junction departs from germline at one end; a sequencing error may be responsible. The chain joins TRBV9 to TRBJ2-7; D is unclear. This CDR3 is 14 amino acids long. Germline CDR1 is SGDLS and CDR2 is YYNGEE. This chain's CDR3 is CASSVVANSDEQYF. The CDR3, as DNA: TGTGCCAGCAGCGTAGTCGCCAACTCCGACGAGCAGTACTTC.

This clonotype was detected ten times or more. J is TRBJ2-7 and V is TRBV11-2, with TRBD1 matching over 8 bases. Per the germline V gene, CDR1 is SGHAT and CDR2 is FQNNGV. The CDR3 loop spans 14 amino acids. V was clipped by 1 base and J by 5 bases; unmatched bases: 4. The CDR3 DNA is TGTGCCAGCAGCTTAGGGGCAGGGGGCGACGAGCAGTACTTC. Translating gives CASSLGAGGDEQYF.

In this sample, this clonotype is medium-sized. This chain joins TRBV5-6 and TRBJ2-1; D uncertain. The germline gives CDR1 SGHDT, CDR2 YYEEEE. There are 14 residues in the CDR3. Trimming left V 0 bases short and J 0 bases short, with 4 bases between. In DNA, the CDR3 is TGTGCCAGCAGCTTGGGCAGCTCCTACAATGAGCAGTTCTTC. As protein: CASSLGSSYNEQFF.

The chain links TRBV7-9 to TRBJ2-7; D is possibly TRBD1 (5 bases). The germline V gene encodes CDR1 SEHNR and CDR2 FQNEAQ (reference sequence). This CDR3 comprises 14 residues. Trimming stripped 5 bases from V and 2 bases from J, with 13 bases between. This CDR3 is CASSDRHATYEQYF. The CDR3 DNA follows: TGTGCCAGCAGCGACAGACACGCCACCTACGAGCAGTACTTC. The full variable domain, rest sourced from reference TRBV7-9 and TRBJ2-7, is DTGVSQNPRHKITKRGQNVTFRCDPISEHNRLYWYRQTLGQGPEFLTYFQNEAQLEKSRLLSDRFSAERPKGSFSTLEIQRTEQGDSAMYLCASSDRHATYEQYFGPGTRLTVT.

At least ten counts were recorded for this clonotype. The chain links TRBV14 to TRBJ1-4; 8 nucleotides line up with TRBD1. CDR1 and CDR2 from the germline V gene are SGHDN and FVKESK. J lost 7 bases, V lost 3 bases, and 4 bases had no gene match. This CDR3 has 14 residues. The CDR3 DNA sequence: TGTGCCAGCAGCCAGTGGACAGGGAGTGAAAAACTGTTTTTT. Translation gives CASSQWTGSEKLFF.

In this sample, this clonotype turned up a few times. The conserved final phenylalanine or tryptophan is absent from the CDR3, which likely points to a read error. It is unclear where the CDR3 begins or ends on the DNA, so no DNA is shown, and the CDR3 is as TCRdb lists it. CDR3 region: CGISAVIQYFARLPL. The chain combines TRBV23-1 with TRBJ2-4; the table's D call, TRBD2, has no DNA check behind it. TRBV23-1 is an open reading frame, and its role is uncertain. The CDR3 length equals 15 residues, ends included.

This clonotype has ten or more counts. The V call is TRBV28, the J call TRBJ1-2; D call uncertain. Looked up from germline, CDR1 is MDHEN and CDR2 is SYDVKM. V dropped 6 bases and J dropped 7 bases, with 15 bases sitting between them. The CDR3 is made up of 13 amino acids. CDR3 in amino acids: CASSPDWVGGYTF. The CDR3 coding sequence is TGTGCCAGCAGCCCTGATTGGGTGGGTGGCTACACCTTC.

This clonotype showed up many times. The chain couples TRBV28 to TRBJ2-3; 7 nucleotides agree with TRBD2. The junction had 10 bases not matched to a gene; V was cut back by 7 bases and J by 3 bases. This CDR3 is 15 amino acids long. CDR1 and CDR2 from the germline V gene are MDHEN and SYDVKM. The CDR3 coding sequence is TGTGCCAGCACCGTAGGGGTGCGGGAGACAGATACGCAGTATTTT. Translated, it gives CASTVGVRETDTQYF.

Remarks on this clonotype: One junction end disagrees with the germline gene, perhaps due to a read error. The chain links TRBV12-3 or TRBV12-4 to TRBJ2-1; D unresolved. The CDR3 is made up of 13 amino acids. CDR3 amino acids: CASSFSISNEQFF. CDR3 in DNA: TGTGCCAGTAGTTTTTCGATCTCCAATGAGCAGTTCTTC.

V and J are TRBV5-6 and TRBJ1-1, with 11 nucleotides matching TRBD1. The CDR3 sequence is 14 residues long. CDR1 and CDR2 from the germline V gene are SGHDT and YYEEEE. With 4 bases clipped from V and 4 bases from J, the junction kept 3 bases outside the gene matches. The CDR3 loop is CASSAGTGGTEAFF. The DNA of the CDR3 is TGTGCCAGCAGCGCTGGGACAGGGGGCACTGAAGCTTTCTTT.

This clonotype was seen repeatedly, ten times or more. This chain uses TRBV6-5 with TRBJ2-3, with D tentatively TRBD1 (5 bases). Germline-derived CDR1 and CDR2 are MNHEY and SVGAGI. Between the trimmed V and J ends, which lost 8 bases and 3 bases, there was a span of 15 bases. This CDR3 has 14 amino acids. The CDR3 protein is CASRSPQGTDTQYF. The CDR3 DNA follows: TGTGCCAGCCGATCCCCCCAGGGTACAGATACGCAGTATTTT.

This clonotype was recorded at least ten times. The chain couples TRBV9 to TRBJ2-7; 9 bases line up with TRBD1. The CDR3 is made up of 16 amino acids. V was pared by 0 bases and J by 6 bases, with 10 bases of the junction left unmatched. The germline gives CDR1 SGDLS, CDR2 YYNGEE. The CDR3 region is CASSVGYGDRASEQYF. In nucleotides, the CDR3 is TGTGCCAGCAGCGTAGGGTATGGGGACAGGGCCTCCGAGCAGTACTTC.

Points on this clonotype: A much larger clone lies one base from this, so it may be a read error. The conserved phenylalanine or tryptophan is not found at the CDR3 terminus, so this likely reflects a read error. The chain employs TRBV7-2 and TRBJ1-1, with unresolved D. This CDR3 region has 13 residues. Germline V gene data show CDR1 as SGHTA and CDR2 as FQGNSA. V lost 1 base and J 2 bases, leaving 5 bases between the germline ends. In DNA, the CDR3 is TGTGCCAGCAGCTTAGGTTTCAACACTGAAGCTTTCTCT. This encodes CASSLGFNTEAFS.

This clonotype was recorded many times. V gene TRBV27 combines with J gene TRBJ2-2; D is ambiguous. Germline lookup yields CDR1 MNHEY and CDR2 SMNVEV (reference sequence). V lost 5 bases and J 5 bases, leaving 9 bases between the germline ends. This CDR3 contains 13 residues. CDR3 sequence: CASSVGPTGELFF. The DNA for the CDR3 is TGTGCCAGCAGTGTGGGCCCAACCGGGGAGCTGTTTTTT.

To note about this clonotype: This CDR3 fails to terminate in the conserved phenylalanine or tryptophan, so it likely reflects a read error. The rearrangement links TRBV28 to TRBJ2-3, with 11 positions matching TRBD2. The CDR3 consists of 16 residues. Germline V CDR1 and CDR2: MDHEN, SYDVKM. Trimming at V came to 4 bases and at J to 0 bases, leaving 3 bases not matched to a gene. In DNA form, the CDR3 reads TGTGCCAGCAGTTCGAGACTAGCGGGGAGCACAGATACGCAGTATCTT. Translated: CASSSRLAGSTDTQYL.

The V and J genes are TRBV4-1 and TRBJ2-7; TRBD1 or TRBD2 may be the D gene (5 bases each). V was pared by 0 bases and J by 1 base, with 19 bases between. CDR1 is MGHRA and CDR2 is YSYEKL in the germline V gene. The CDR3 length is 18 residues. CDR3 loop: CASSQEGVLGTKSYEQYF. The CDR3 bases are TGCGCCAGCAGCCAAGAAGGAGTTCTAGGGACGAAGTCCTACGAGCAGTACTTC.

In this sample, this clonotype turned up a few times. The V call is TRBV7-2, the J call TRBJ2-3; perhaps TRBD1 as D (5 bases). Germline V gives CDR1 SGHTA, CDR2 FQGNSA. Trimming left V 1 base short and J 11 bases short, with 16 bases between. The CDR3 runs to 14 residues. CDR3 nucleotide sequence: TGTGCCAGCAGCTTAGTCCGCCTCCCCGGACAGCAGTATTTT. It is translated as CASSLVRLPGQQYF.

The rearrangement joins TRBV4-3 to TRBJ2-2; D call uncertain. There are 15 residues in the CDR3. Germline CDR1 and CDR2: LGHNA and YSLEER. V was pared by 0 bases and J by 3 bases, with 8 bases between. The CDR3 reads CASSQDWRDTGELFF. The CDR3 region has the DNA TGCGCCAGCAGCCAAGATTGGCGTGACACCGGGGAGCTGTTTTTT.

The J gene is TRBJ2-5, the V gene TRBV7-2, with D perhaps TRBD1 (7 bases). The CDR3 runs to 13 residues. Trimming removed 6 bases from V and 5 bases from J, with 13 bases in between. Germline loops: CDR1 SGHTA, CDR2 FQGNSA. The CDR3 protein is CASREGASETQYF. CDR3 DNA sequence: TGTGCCAGCAGGGAGGGGGCCTCTGAGACCCAGTACTTC.

This clonotype was recorded a few times. This sequence joins TRBV24-1 and TRBJ2-3, with D tentatively TRBD1 or TRBD2 (6 bases each). V was pared by 5 bases and J by 2 bases, with 16 bases between. The CDR3 is 16 residues long. Looked up from germline, CDR1 is KGHDR and CDR2 is SFDVKD. CDR3 residues: CATSAPRGPLTDTQYF. CDR3 bases: TGTGCCACCAGTGCCCCCCGGGGGCCCCTCACAGATACGCAGTATTTT.

This clonotype was seen ten or more times. This chain joins TRBV9 and TRBJ2-7, with D tentatively TRBD1 (6 bases). The V gene's germline CDR1 is SGDLS and CDR2 YYNGEE. The CDR3 length is 14 residues. Trimming took 1 base from V and 6 from J, leaving 14 bases between them. The CDR3 bases are TGTGCCAGCAGCGTATCAGGGGCGATAGGCGAGCAGTACTTC. This sequence encodes CASSVSGAIGEQYF.

Regarding this clonotype: A much larger clone lies one base from this, so it may be a read error. The genes are TRBV6-2 or TRBV6-3 and TRBJ2-1; tentatively, D is TRBD1 (6 bases). The CDR3 length is 12 residues. CDR1 and CDR2 (germline): MNHEY, SVGEGT. V lost 4 bases, J lost 9 bases, and 10 bases lay in between. CDR3 nucleotide sequence: TGTGCCAGCAGTTTTGGGGGCTGTGAGCAGTTCTTC. Translating it yields CASSFGGCEQFF.

There are many counts of this clonotype. The CDR3 spells CASSPTRPNQETQYF. The CDR3 DNA follows: TGCGCCAGCAGCCCGACCCGGCCGAACCAAGAGACCCAGTACTTC. V gene TRBV4-1 combines with J gene TRBJ2-5; D gene ambiguous. CDR1 MGHRA and CDR2 YSYEKL come from the germline V gene. CDR3 length: 15 residues. Trimming shortened V by 4 bases and J by 0 bases, and 12 bases separated the two germline ends.

There are many counts of this clonotype. The rearrangement links TRBV6-5 to TRBJ2-1; D possibly matches TRBD1 or TRBD2 (6 bases each). The V end lost 11 bases, the J end lost 9 bases, and 23 bases lay between the germline ends. The germline V gene has CDR1 MNHEY and CDR2 SVGAGI. The CDR3 has 14 residues. The CDR3: CAEGGRRRGGEQFF. The CDR3 coding sequence is TGTGCCGAGGGGGGACGGCGCCGTGGTGGTGAGCAGTTCTTC.

About this clonotype: One junction end disagrees with the germline gene, perhaps due to a read error. The chain carries TRBV6-2 or TRBV6-3 and TRBJ2-7; unclear D gene. Germline values: CDR1 MNHEY, CDR2 SVGEGT. This CDR3 comprises 13 residues. CDR3 sequence reads: CASTRRPSYAQYF. The CDR3 DNA sequence: TGTGCCAGCACTCGACGGCCCTCCTACGCGCAGTACTTC.

The table lists this clonotype with many counts. The chain recombines TRBV5-6 with TRBJ2-7; weak D call: TRBD1 (6 bases). CDR1 is SGHDT, CDR2 YYEEEE, per germline. V was shortened by 2 bases and J by 2 bases, with 8 bases between the two germline ends. This CDR3 region has 13 residues. CDR3 in amino acids: CASSLGTTYEQYF. The DNA for the CDR3 is TGTGCCAGCAGCTTAGGGACAACCTACGAGCAGTACTTC. The full variable domain, completed using reference TRBV5-6 and TRBJ2-7, is DAGVTQSPTHLIKTRGQQVTLRCSPKSGHDTVSWYQQALGQGPQFIFQYYEEEERQRGNFPDRFSGHQFPNYSSELNVNALLLGDSALYLCASSLGTTYEQYFGPGTRLTVT.

The V gene is TRBV5-1, the J gene TRBJ2-7; D might be TRBD1 (5 bases). The V end lost 7 bases, the J end lost 9 bases, and 14 bases lay between the germline ends. Germline-derived CDR1 and CDR2 are SGHRS and YFSETQ. This CDR3 is 11 amino acids long. CDR3 nucleotide sequence: TGCGCCAGCCACCAGGGATCCCGGCAGTACTTC. As protein: CASHQGSRQYF.

Concerning this clonotype itself: A much larger clone differs from this one at a single base, so this may be a read error. CDR3 residues: CSIELGRFQYF. CDR3 sequence (DNA): TGCAGCATTGAACTGGGACGGTTCCAGTACTTC. This chain uses TRBV29-1 with TRBJ2-7; D possibly matches TRBD1 or TRBD2 (5 bases each). The CDR3 covers 11 residues. Germline V CDR1 and CDR2: SQVTM, ANQGSEA.

The chain employs TRBV29-1 and TRBJ2-7; 7 nucleotides align to TRBD1. Germline V gene data show CDR1 as SQVTM and CDR2 as ANQGSEA. V was pared by 6 bases and J by 2 bases, with 4 bases of the junction left unmatched. The CDR3 sequence is 12 residues long. Here the CDR3 reads CSVRDRTYEQYF. The CDR3, as DNA: TGCAGCGTCCGGGACAGAACCTACGAGCAGTACTTC.